This T cell receptor (beta chain) was captured by sequencing in a study of CD8 T cells in ankylosing spondylitis. This clonotype was seen a handful of times. Its antigen is as yet unknown. 5'-RACE, quantitative and with molecular barcodes, yielded the TCR beta libraries. TCRdb passed the 5' RACE reads through MiXCR, listing each CDR3 protein once. The sample comprises roughly 700,000 distinct CDR3 sequences, roughly 19% of which are singletons, and roughly a fifth rests with the top ten. The CDR3 consists of 17 residues. Overall study results and limits: Within ankylosing spondylitis blood, a TCR beta motif made up of roughly eight highly homologous variants appeared to be characteristic. Earlier reports found some motif variants in synovial fluid and blood in reactive arthritis. Significant enrichment of disease-linked clones was reportedly seen in matched ankylosing spondylitis synovial fluid.

This clonotype was sampled from a male donor with ankylosing spondylitis. Source material: blood, either unsorted or a sorted T cell fraction (not recorded which). V gene TRBV21-1 combines with J gene TRBJ2-7; TRBD1, the D gene given by the table, was not confirmed from the DNA. TRBV21-1 is a pseudogene. CDR3 DNA sequence: TGTGCCAGCAGCAAAGCGAAGGAGGGACAGCAGTCCTACGAGCAGTACTTC. Its translation is CASSKAKEGQQSYEQYF.